One sample yielded the 10 T cell receptor beta chains listed below, sequenced in a study of T cell changes during pregnancy in multiple sclerosis. Profiled with immunoSEQ multiplex PCR; TCRdb holds only in-frame clones, not every one. The repertoire holds roughly 75,000 clones, with about nine tenths as singletons. Source: peripheral blood, taken before pregnancy. These receptors all come from a female donor with multiple sclerosis, enrolled in a pregnancy study.

This sequence joins TRBV5-6 and TRBJ1-1; D gene unclear. Germline V CDR1 and CDR2: SGHDT, YYEEEE. This CDR3 comprises 14 residues. The V gene lost 3 bases and the J gene lost 3 bases, with 12 bases spanning the gap. The CDR3 is CASSWGVVDTEAFF. CDR3 DNA sequence: TGTGCCAGCAGCTGGGGAGTAGTCGACACTGAAGCTTTCTTT.

The J gene is TRBJ2-1, the V gene TRBV5-4; D is perhaps TRBD2 (6 bases). The CDR3 runs to 15 residues. Germline values: CDR1 SGHNT, CDR2 YYREEE (reference sequence). Trimming removed 0 bases from V and 4 bases from J, with 11 bases in between. CDR3 nucleotide sequence: TGTGCCAGCAGCTTGGATGCGGGACCTTACAATGAGCAGTTCTTC. Amino acids: CASSLDAGPYNEQFF.

The chain joins TRBV23-1 to TRBJ1-5; D is ambiguous. TRBV23-1 is marked as an open reading frame, function uncertain. V was trimmed by 4 bases and J by 4 bases, leaving 14 bases between them. The CDR3 is 15 amino acids. The CDR3: CASSLQVPFNQPQHF. Written as DNA, the CDR3 is TGCGCCAGCAGTCTGCAGGTCCCTTTTAATCAGCCCCAGCATTTT.

This sequence joins TRBV5-1 and TRBJ1-6; 8 bases are a match to TRBD1. The CDR3 loop spans 18 amino acids. Looked up from germline, CDR1 is SGHRS and CDR2 is YFSETQ. With V trimmed by 1 base and J by 7 bases, 13 bases remained unmatched. Here the CDR3 DNA reads TGCGCCAGCAGCTTGAGACCCGGACAGGGAGGGTTCAATTCACCCCTCCACTTT. Translation: CASSLRPGQGGFNSPLHF.

The J gene is TRBJ2-7, the V gene TRBV2; TRBD2 aligns across 7 bases. CDR1 is SNHLY and CDR2 is FYNNEI in the germline V gene. V shed 7 bases, J shed 3 bases, and the junction held 9 bases outside the gene matches. CDR3 length: 14 amino acids. The CDR3 DNA sequence: TGTGCCAGCACCCGGGAGGTCCAGGGCTACGAGCAGTACTTC. This translates into CASTREVQGYEQYF.

This clone came up once. The V and J genes are TRBV19 and TRBJ2-5, with TRBD1 matching over 9 bases. The V gene's germline CDR1 is LNHDA and CDR2 SQIVND (reference sequence). There are 18 residues in the CDR3. Germline trimming cut 1 base from V and 0 bases from J; bases unmatched to any gene: 9. The CDR3 region is CASSIGHRGPTYQETQYF. In DNA form, the CDR3 reads TGTGCCAGTAGTATAGGCCACAGGGGGCCGACCTACCAAGAGACCCAGTACTTC.

This clone turned up a few times. The chain is built from TRBV10-2 and TRBJ1-1; D may be TRBD1 (5 bases). Germline CDR1 is WSHSY and CDR2 is SAAADI. With 8 bases removed from V and 8 bases from J, the gap between germline ends came to 15 bases. The CDR3 runs to 12 residues. The CDR3 nucleotides read TGCGCCAGCCAAAAACGGGGGACGGAAGCTTTCTTT. Translating gives CASQKRGTEAFF.

CDR3 nucleotides: TGTGCCAGCAGCTTGGCTGGAGCGGGGGGGCCGATTACGGAGACCCAGTACTTC. This encodes CASSLAGAGGPITETQYF. The V gene is TRBV5-5, the J gene TRBJ2-5; 10 bases match TRBD2. V shed 0 bases and J 5 bases; nucleotides not matched to a gene: 13. This CDR3 has 18 amino acids. Germline-derived CDR1 and CDR2 are SGHKS and YYEKEE (reference sequence).

The chain uses TRBV4-1 and TRBJ2-1; D unresolved. Germline V lookup: CDR1 MGHRA, CDR2 YSYEKL. The CDR3 runs 15 residues. Trimming cost V 4 bases and J 0 bases, with 10 bases left between them. In DNA form, the CDR3 reads TGCGCCAGCAGCCGTGGCTCATACTCCTACAATGAGCAGTTCTTC. Protein product: CASSRGSYSYNEQFF.

The gene calls are TRBV7-2 and TRBJ2-6; D call uncertain. Trimming removed 3 bases from V and 3 bases from J, with 15 bases in between. Germline lookup yields CDR1 SGHTA and CDR2 FQGNSA. This CDR3 is built from 17 residues. This chain's CDR3 is CASSFRVAAGGANVLTF. For the CDR3, the DNA is TGTGCCAGCAGCTTTCGAGTCGCCGCCGGTGGGGCCAACGTCCTGACTTTC.